Below, 5 T cell receptor beta chains from the same sample are listed, as sequenced in a study of blood T cell repertoires in COVID-19. Only in-frame clones appear in the TCRdb table, and some are missing; sequencing was by immunoSEQ multiplex PCR. The data contain about 69,000 clones, about four fifths of them seen just once; the ten biggest clones take up around 50%. The sample taken for sequencing was peripheral blood. All receptors derive from a human donor in a cohort sampled during active COVID-19.

This rearrangement joins TRBV30 to TRBJ2-3; D might be TRBD1 (5 bases). The CDR3 spans 16 residues. CDR1 and CDR2 (germline): GTSNPN, SVGIG (reference sequence). V was clipped by 0 bases and J by 2 bases, with 15 bases between them. CDR3 coding DNA: TGTGCCTGGAGTGTCGGAGACAGCGTTATCACAGATACGCAGTATTTT. Translated, it gives CAWSVGDSVITDTQYF.

This chain joins TRBV13 and TRBJ2-3, with D possibly TRBD2 on 5 matching bases. Germline CDR1 PRHDT, CDR2 FYEKMQ (reference sequence). Trimming stripped 1 base from V and 5 bases from J, with 13 bases between. CDR3 length equals 15 residues. The CDR3 DNA is TGTGCCAGCAGCTTAGAGCGTCTAGCCCAAGATACGCAGTATTTT. Translating gives CASSLERLAQDTQYF.

The chain is built from TRBV10-3 and TRBJ2-7, with TRBD1 matching 9 bases. CDR3 length: 14 amino acids. Germline values: CDR1 ENHRY, CDR2 SYGVKD. J was trimmed by 4 bases and V by 2 bases; bases with no gene match: 3. The DNA for the CDR3 is TGTGCCATCAGTGAGGACAGGGGGAGTTACGAGCAGTACTTC. It specifies CAISEDRGSYEQYF.

This chain uses TRBV28 with TRBJ2-7; 7 bases match TRBD2. This CDR3 has 16 residues. Germline CDR1 reads MDHEN; CDR2 reads SYDVKM. Germline trimming cut 2 bases from V and 7 bases from J; bases unmatched to any gene: 14. The DNA of the CDR3 is TGTGCCAGCAGTTTAGGCCTCGCGGGAGTTTTGGTAGAGCAGTACTTC. Translation gives CASSLGLAGVLVEQYF.

This chain connects TRBV4-1 to TRBJ2-2, with D perhaps TRBD2 (5 bases). Trimming took off 5 bases at V and 6 bases at J, with 16 bases between the two ends. The CDR3 loop spans 15 amino acids. Germline CDR1 is MGHRA and CDR2 is YSYEKL. The CDR3 DNA is TGCGCCAGCAGCGATACCGGGGTTTGGGCCGGGGAGCTGTTTTTT. This encodes CASSDTGVWAGELFF.